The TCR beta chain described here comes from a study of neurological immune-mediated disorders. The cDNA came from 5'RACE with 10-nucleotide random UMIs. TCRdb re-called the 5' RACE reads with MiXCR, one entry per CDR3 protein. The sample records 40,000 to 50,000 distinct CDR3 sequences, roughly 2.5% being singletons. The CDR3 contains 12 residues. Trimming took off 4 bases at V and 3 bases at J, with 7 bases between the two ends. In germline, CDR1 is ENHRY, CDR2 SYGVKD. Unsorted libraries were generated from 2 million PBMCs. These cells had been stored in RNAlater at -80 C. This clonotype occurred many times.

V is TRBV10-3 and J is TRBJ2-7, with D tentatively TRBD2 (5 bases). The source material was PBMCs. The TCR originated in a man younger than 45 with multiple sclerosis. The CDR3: CAISGTGYEQYF. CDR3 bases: TGTGCCATCAGTGGGACTGGCTACGAGCAGTACTTC.